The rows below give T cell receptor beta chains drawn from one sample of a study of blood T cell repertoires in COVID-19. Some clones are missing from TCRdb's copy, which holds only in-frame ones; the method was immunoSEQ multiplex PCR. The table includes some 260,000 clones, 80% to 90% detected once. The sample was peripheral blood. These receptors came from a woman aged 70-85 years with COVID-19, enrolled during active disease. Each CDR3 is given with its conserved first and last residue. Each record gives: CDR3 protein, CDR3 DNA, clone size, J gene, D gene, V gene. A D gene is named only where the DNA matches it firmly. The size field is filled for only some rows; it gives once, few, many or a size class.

cdr3_aa: CASSPRGRGNTEAFF
cdr3_nt: TGTGCCAGCTCACCGCGGGGGCGAGGTAACACTGAAGCTTTCTTT
clone_size: NA
j_call: TRBJ1-1
d_call: NA
v_call: TRBV18

cdr3_aa: CASSPTGHSSYNEQFF
cdr3_nt: TGTGCCAGCAGCCCGACGGGACACAGCTCCTACAATGAGCAGTTCTTC
clone_size: NA
j_call: TRBJ2-1
d_call: NA
v_call: TRBV5-4

cdr3_aa: CATSRNPSYEQYF
cdr3_nt: TGTGCCACCAGCAGAAATCCTAGCTACGAGCAGTACTTC
clone_size: NA
j_call: TRBJ2-7
d_call: NA
v_call: TRBV15

cdr3_aa: CASSPPSAGAGNTIYF
cdr3_nt: TGTGCCAGCTCACCACCGAGCGCAGGGGCTGGAAACACCATATATTTT
clone_size: NA
j_call: TRBJ1-3
d_call: NA
v_call: TRBV18

cdr3_aa: CASSMDGRGGNEKLFF
cdr3_nt: TGTGCCAGCAGCATGGACGGTCGCGGGGGTAATGAAAAACTGTTTTTT
clone_size: once
j_call: TRBJ1-4
d_call: NA
v_call: TRBV5-6

cdr3_aa: CASSMADHYYGYTF
cdr3_nt: TGTGCCAGTAGTATGGCGGATCACTACTATGGCTACACCTTC
clone_size: NA
j_call: TRBJ1-2
d_call: NA
v_call: TRBV19

cdr3_aa: CASSLDSSITEAFF
cdr3_nt: TGTGCCAGCAGCTTGGACAGCTCCATTACTGAAGCTTTCTTT
clone_size: NA
j_call: TRBJ1-1
d_call: NA
v_call: TRBV7-2

cdr3_aa: CASSAQGNYGYTF
cdr3_nt: TGTGCCAGCAGCGCACAGGGGAACTATGGCTACACCTTC
clone_size: NA
j_call: TRBJ1-2
d_call: TRBD1
v_call: TRBV12-3/TRBV12-4

cdr3_aa: CASSFRDYGYTF
cdr3_nt: TGTGCCAGCAGTTTCAGGGACTATGGCTACACCTTC
clone_size: NA
j_call: TRBJ1-2
d_call: NA
v_call: TRBV28

cdr3_aa: CASSRAGPTDTQYF
cdr3_nt: TGTGCCAGCAGCCGAGCGGGACCCACAGATACGCAGTATTTT
clone_size: NA
j_call: TRBJ2-3
d_call: TRBD2
v_call: TRBV11-3

cdr3_aa: CASSYPGTMGKLFF
cdr3_nt: TGTGCCAGCAGTTACCCCGGGACAATGGGAAAGCTGTTTTTT
clone_size: NA
j_call: TRBJ2-2
d_call: NA
v_call: TRBV6-2/TRBV6-3

cdr3_aa: CASSPPTRGYGYTF
cdr3_nt: TGTGCCAGCTCACCCCCGACTAGAGGATATGGCTACACCTTC
clone_size: NA
j_call: TRBJ1-2
d_call: NA
v_call: TRBV18

cdr3_aa: CASSPGSGRANEQFF
cdr3_nt: TGTGCTAGCTCCCCGGGCAGCGGGAGGGCGAATGAGCAGTTCTTC
clone_size: NA
j_call: TRBJ2-1
d_call: TRBD2
v_call: TRBV7-7

cdr3_aa: CASGYRGSGYTF
cdr3_nt: TGTGCCAGCGGTTACAGGGGAAGTGGCTACACCTTC
clone_size: NA
j_call: TRBJ1-2
d_call: TRBD1
v_call: TRBV6-2/TRBV6-3

cdr3_aa: CASPRVGGRVLTF
cdr3_nt: TGTGCCAGCCCCCGCGTAGGGGGCAGGGTCCTGACTTTC
clone_size: NA
j_call: TRBJ2-6
d_call: TRBD1
v_call: TRBV30

cdr3_aa: CASSSGLSSNQPQHF
cdr3_nt: TGTGCCAGCAGCTCAGGGTTGTCTAGCAATCAGCCCCAGCATTTT
clone_size: NA
j_call: TRBJ1-5
d_call: NA
v_call: TRBV7-9

cdr3_aa: CASNPFGDTQYF
cdr3_nt: TGTGCCAGCAACCCTTTCGGAGATACGCAGTATTTT
clone_size: NA
j_call: TRBJ2-3
d_call: NA
v_call: TRBV12-3/TRBV12-4

cdr3_aa: CASSPSGQGLGEAFF
cdr3_nt: TGTGCCAGCAGTCCGTCCGGACAGGGGTTGGGTGAAGCTTTCTTT
clone_size: NA
j_call: TRBJ1-1
d_call: TRBD1
v_call: TRBV28

cdr3_aa: CAVAQASGNTIYF
cdr3_nt: TGTGCCGTAGCGCAGGCCTCTGGAAACACCATATATTTT
clone_size: NA
j_call: TRBJ1-3
d_call: NA
v_call: TRBV30

cdr3_aa: CSVVGTGGRETQYF
cdr3_nt: TGCAGCGTTGTAGGGACAGGGGGCCGGGAGACCCAGTACTTC
clone_size: NA
j_call: TRBJ2-5
d_call: TRBD1
v_call: TRBV29-1

cdr3_aa: CAISGKGAGGPPGAYEQYF
cdr3_nt: TGTGCCATCAGTGGGAAGGGGGCGGGAGGGCCACCGGGGGCCTACGAGCAGTACTTC
clone_size: medium-sized
j_call: TRBJ2-7
d_call: TRBD2
v_call: TRBV10-3

cdr3_aa: CASSVERDSPLHF
cdr3_nt: TGCGCCAGCAGTGTGGAGAGGGATTCACCCCTCCACTTT
clone_size: NA
j_call: TRBJ1-6
d_call: NA
v_call: TRBV10-2

cdr3_aa: CASSQGTGIPMNTEAFF
cdr3_nt: TGTGCCAGCAGCCAAGGGACAGGCATTCCCATGAACACTGAAGCTTTCTTT
clone_size: NA
j_call: TRBJ1-1
d_call: TRBD1
v_call: TRBV28

cdr3_aa: CASRPLPGTGDNEQFF
cdr3_nt: TGTGCCAGTAGACCCCTCCCCGGGACAGGGGACAATGAGCAGTTCTTC
clone_size: NA
j_call: TRBJ2-1
d_call: TRBD1
v_call: TRBV19

cdr3_aa: CASSDGLVVNIQYF
cdr3_nt: TGTGCCAGCAGTGACGGACTAGTGGTAAACATTCAGTACTTC
clone_size: NA
j_call: TRBJ2-4
d_call: TRBD2
v_call: TRBV6-1

cdr3_aa: CASSQDRGSTEAFF
cdr3_nt: TGTGCCAGCAGCCAGGACAGGGGGTCTACTGAAGCTTTCTTT
clone_size: NA
j_call: TRBJ1-1
d_call: TRBD1
v_call: TRBV6-1

cdr3_aa: CASSVTEISTDTQYF
cdr3_nt: TGTGCCAGCAGCGTAACAGAGATAAGCACAGATACGCAGTATTTT
clone_size: NA
j_call: TRBJ2-3
d_call: NA
v_call: TRBV9

cdr3_aa: CASGLETGGSYNEQFF
cdr3_nt: TGTGCTAGTGGTTTGGAGACAGGGGGCTCCTACAATGAGCAGTTCTTC
clone_size: NA
j_call: TRBJ2-1
d_call: TRBD1
v_call: TRBV12-5

cdr3_aa: CASSPSEAYNSPLHF
cdr3_nt: TGTGCCAGCTCACCATCGGAGGCCTATAATTCACCCCTCCACTTT
clone_size: NA
j_call: TRBJ1-6
d_call: NA
v_call: TRBV18

cdr3_aa: CASAEDRVEPQFF
cdr3_nt: TGTGCCAGCGCAGAGGACAGGGTTGAACCCCAGTTCTTC
clone_size: NA
j_call: TRBJ2-1
d_call: TRBD1
v_call: TRBV2

cdr3_aa: CASSVGGSYNEQFF
cdr3_nt: TGTGCCAGCAGTGTCGGGGGGTCCTACAATGAGCAGTTCTTC
clone_size: NA
j_call: TRBJ2-1
d_call: TRBD2
v_call: TRBV6-4

cdr3_aa: CASSTSGQGFYNEQFF
cdr3_nt: TGTGCCAGCTCCACCTCGGGACAGGGGTTCTACAATGAGCAGTTCTTC
clone_size: NA
j_call: TRBJ2-1
d_call: TRBD1
v_call: TRBV19

cdr3_aa: CAWIWGTGGMNTEAFF
cdr3_nt: TGTGCCTGGATTTGGGGCACAGGGGGTATGAACACTGAAGCTTTCTTT
clone_size: NA
j_call: TRBJ1-1
d_call: TRBD1
v_call: TRBV30

cdr3_aa: CASSLQGEPYEQYF
cdr3_nt: TGTGCCAGCAGCCTACAGGGGGAACCCTACGAGCAGTACTTC
clone_size: few
j_call: TRBJ2-7
d_call: TRBD1
v_call: TRBV9

cdr3_aa: CASSLLSRGLGANVLTF
cdr3_nt: TGTGCCAGCAGCCTGCTGAGTAGGGGGCTTGGGGCCAACGTCCTGACTTTC
clone_size: NA
j_call: TRBJ2-6
d_call: TRBD1
v_call: TRBV3-1/TRBV3-2

cdr3_aa: CASSLAGASNTEAFF
cdr3_nt: TGTGCCAGCAGCTTGGCAGGGGCTTCGAACACTGAAGCTTTCTTT
clone_size: NA
j_call: TRBJ1-1
d_call: NA
v_call: TRBV5-4

cdr3_aa: CASSYSGGLGTGELFF
cdr3_nt: TGTGCCAGCAGTTACTCGGGGGGGTTGGGCACCGGGGAGCTGTTTTTT
clone_size: NA
j_call: TRBJ2-2
d_call: TRBD2
v_call: TRBV6-5

cdr3_aa: CASSLSFGGLAGGVEQFF
cdr3_nt: TGTGCCAGCAGCCTTTCCTTTGGAGGACTAGCGGGAGGGGTTGAGCAGTTCTTC
clone_size: NA
j_call: TRBJ2-1
d_call: TRBD2
v_call: TRBV4-2

cdr3_aa: CASSLEPREGEQYF
cdr3_nt: TGTGCCAGCAGCTTAGAGCCGCGGGAGGGCGAGCAGTACTTC
clone_size: NA
j_call: TRBJ2-7
d_call: TRBD2
v_call: TRBV11-3

cdr3_aa: CASAWDRSYGYTF
cdr3_nt: TGTGCCAGCGCTTGGGACAGAAGCTATGGCTACACCTTC
clone_size: NA
j_call: TRBJ1-2
d_call: TRBD1
v_call: TRBV27

cdr3_aa: CATSEARGSYNEQFF
cdr3_nt: TGTGCCACCAGCGAAGCTCGGGGGTCCTACAATGAGCAGTTCTTC
clone_size: NA
j_call: TRBJ2-1
d_call: NA
v_call: TRBV15

cdr3_aa: CASSLRSGGERNGYTF
cdr3_nt: TGCGCCAGCAGCTTGCGTTCAGGGGGCGAGCGAAATGGCTACACCTTC
clone_size: NA
j_call: TRBJ1-2
d_call: TRBD1
v_call: TRBV5-1

cdr3_aa: CASSLGDRVTEAFF
cdr3_nt: TGTGCCAGCAGCTTAGGGGACAGGGTAACTGAAGCTTTCTTT
clone_size: NA
j_call: TRBJ1-1
d_call: TRBD1
v_call: TRBV7-9

cdr3_aa: CASSIRPRGTGELFF
cdr3_nt: TGTGCCAGTAGTATCAGGCCCAGGGGCACCGGGGAGCTGTTTTTT
clone_size: NA
j_call: TRBJ2-2
d_call: NA
v_call: TRBV19

cdr3_aa: CAWSVGDRVAGNTIYF
cdr3_nt: TGTGCCTGGAGTGTAGGGGACAGGGTGGCTGGAAACACCATATATTTT
clone_size: NA
j_call: TRBJ1-3
d_call: TRBD1
v_call: TRBV30

cdr3_aa: CASRTDRDRGYEQYF
cdr3_nt: TGTGCCAGCAGGACCGACCGGGACAGGGGATACGAGCAGTACTTC
clone_size: NA
j_call: TRBJ2-7
d_call: TRBD1
v_call: TRBV6-5

cdr3_aa: CAWTFRDRNVEQYF
cdr3_nt: TGTGCCTGGACGTTCCGGGACAGGAATGTCGAGCAGTACTTC
clone_size: NA
j_call: TRBJ2-7
d_call: TRBD1
v_call: TRBV30